This is a list of T cell receptor beta chains from one sample in a study of Graves' ophthalmopathy and Graves' hyperthyroidism. One entry per CDR3 protein, called by TCRdb with MiXCR from the multiplex PCR reads. The sample carries roughly 500,000 distinct CDR3 sequences, 13% to 15% recorded once. The sequenced sample consisted of blood. The origin of the receptors is a woman in her twenties or thirties with Graves' ophthalmopathy. Both conserved end residues are part of each CDR3. A D gene is named only where the DNA matches it firmly. Some rows mark clone size as missing; the rest say once, few, many or name a class of expanded clone.

v_call: TRBV30
j_call: TRBJ1-6
clone_size: many
d_call: NA
cdr3_aa: CAWKTGYNSPLHF
cdr3_nt: TGTGCCTGGAAAACAGGGTACAATTCACCCCTCCACTTT

v_call: TRBV19
j_call: TRBJ1-3
clone_size: many
d_call: NA
cdr3_aa: CASRSHAEVATRNTIYF
cdr3_nt: TGTGCCAGCAGAAGTCATGCCGAGGTCGCAACGAGAAACACCATATATTTT

v_call: TRBV3-1
j_call: TRBJ1-1
clone_size: NA
d_call: NA
cdr3_aa: CASSQEEVNTEAFF
cdr3_nt: TGTGCCAGCAGCCAAGAGGAGGTGAACACTGAAGCTTTCTTT

v_call: TRBV19
j_call: TRBJ1-1
clone_size: NA
d_call: TRBD1
cdr3_aa: CASSLGQGGVAFF
cdr3_nt: TGTGCCAGTAGTTTGGGACAGGGAGGGGTGGCTTTCTTT

v_call: TRBV4-1
j_call: TRBJ1-1
clone_size: many
d_call: NA
cdr3_aa: CASSQDRGLNTEAFF
cdr3_nt: TGCGCCAGCAGCCAAGATCGGGGTCTGAACACTGAAGCTTTCTTT

v_call: TRBV12-5
j_call: TRBJ2-7
clone_size: many
d_call: NA
cdr3_aa: CASGRGSLGAFSYEQYF
cdr3_nt: TGTGCTAGTGGACGGGGGTCACTCGGGGCCTTCTCCTACGAGCAGTACTTC

v_call: TRBV11-3
j_call: TRBJ1-1
clone_size: many
d_call: TRBD1
cdr3_aa: CASTRRDRVPEAFF
cdr3_nt: TGTGCCAGCACCCGCCGGGACAGGGTTCCTGAAGCTTTCTTT

v_call: TRBV6-5
j_call: TRBJ1-2
clone_size: NA
d_call: NA
cdr3_aa: CASSDSGIPSYTF
cdr3_nt: TGTGCCAGCAGTGACTCCGGCATACCCAGCTACACCTTC

v_call: TRBV20-1
j_call: TRBJ1-5
clone_size: many
d_call: NA
cdr3_aa: CSALAAWGNQPQHF
cdr3_nt: TGCAGTGCGCTGGCAGCTTGGGGCAATCAGCCCCAGCATTTT

v_call: TRBV6-5
j_call: TRBJ2-4
clone_size: few
d_call: TRBD2
cdr3_aa: CASSYGEGNIQYF
cdr3_nt: TGTGCCAGCAGTTACGGGGAGGGCAACATTCAGTACTTC

v_call: TRBV27
j_call: TRBJ2-7
clone_size: NA
d_call: TRBD2
cdr3_aa: CASSPHSGTGRAEQYF
cdr3_nt: TGTGCCAGCAGTCCCCATAGCGGGACGGGTAGGGCGGAGCAGTACTTC

v_call: TRBV6-1
j_call: TRBJ1-6
clone_size: many
d_call: NA
cdr3_aa: CASSPGRGSPLHF
cdr3_nt: TGTGCCAGCAGTCCTGGCCGTGGTTCACCCCTCCACTTT

v_call: TRBV11-1
j_call: TRBJ1-1
clone_size: NA
d_call: TRBD1
cdr3_aa: CASRGTGYWNTEAFF
cdr3_nt: TGTGCCAGCAGGGGGACAGGGTATTGGAACACTGAAGCTTTCTTT

v_call: TRBV11-1
j_call: TRBJ2-2
clone_size: many
d_call: TRBD1
cdr3_aa: CASSPTWDRPTGELFF
cdr3_nt: TGTGCCAGCAGCCCTACCTGGGACAGACCCACCGGGGAGCTGTTTTTT